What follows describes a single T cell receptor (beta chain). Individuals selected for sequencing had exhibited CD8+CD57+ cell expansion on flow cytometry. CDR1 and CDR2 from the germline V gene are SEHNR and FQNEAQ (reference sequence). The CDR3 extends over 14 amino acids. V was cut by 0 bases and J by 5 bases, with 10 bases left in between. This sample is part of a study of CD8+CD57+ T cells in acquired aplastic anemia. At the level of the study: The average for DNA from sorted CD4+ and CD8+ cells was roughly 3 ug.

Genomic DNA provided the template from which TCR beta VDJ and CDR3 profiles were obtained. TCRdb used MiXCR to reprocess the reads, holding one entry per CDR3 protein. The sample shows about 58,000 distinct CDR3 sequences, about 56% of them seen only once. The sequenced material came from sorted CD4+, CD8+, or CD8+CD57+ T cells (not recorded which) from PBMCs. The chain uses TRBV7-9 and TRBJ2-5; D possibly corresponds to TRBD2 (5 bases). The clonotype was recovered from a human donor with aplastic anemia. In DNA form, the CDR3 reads TGTGCCAGCAGCTTAGCCCAGGCTAGCGAGACCCAGTACTTC. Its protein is CASSLAQASETQYF.